Listed below are T cell receptor beta chains from one sample, sequenced in a study of metastatic and nonmetastatic thyroid tumors. TCRdb re-called clones from the PCR reads using MiXCR. The data contain around 18,000 clones, around 30% of them seen just once; the ten biggest clones take up roughly an eighth. Sequenced: tumor tissue. These receptors all stem from a female donor with papillary thyroid cancer or a benign thyroid nodule (not recorded which). Some clones in this sample may be carry-over from other donors' samples. CDR3s include the opening cysteine and the closing phenylalanine or tryptophan. The D gene is left open where the match is weak. The size of a clone is reported for some rows only, either as once, few or many, or as a class for expanded clones.

CDR3aa,CDR3nt,abundance,j_gene,v_gene,d_gene
CAIRGDRESNEQFF,TGTGCCATCAGAGGGGACAGGGAGAGCAATGAGCAGTTCTTC,medium-sized,TRBJ2-1,TRBV10-3,TRBD1
CSGGREPLTDTQYF,TGCAGTGGAGGCCGGGAGCCTCTCACAGATACGCAGTATTTT,many,TRBJ2-3,TRBV20-1,.
CASRATSGHTGELFF,TGTGCCAGCAGGGCGACTAGCGGACACACCGGGGAGCTGTTTTTT,.,TRBJ2-2,TRBV6-1,TRBD2
CASSLQGKSPEQYF,TGTGCCAGCAGTTTGCAGGGGAAAAGCCCCGAGCAGTACTTC,medium-sized,TRBJ2-7,TRBV27,.
CASSDSLAGADTQYF,TGTGCCAGCAGTGACTCCCTAGCGGGAGCAGATACGCAGTATTTT,.,TRBJ2-3,TRBV6-4,TRBD2
CASSIHFGVYTF,TGTGCCAGCAGCATACATTTCGGGGTCTACACCTTC,medium-sized,TRBJ1-2,TRBV6-1,.
CASSLVPGQGIGGHTEAFF,TGTGCCAGCAGCTTAGTCCCGGGACAGGGAATAGGCGGGCACACTGAAGCTTTCTTT,many,TRBJ1-1,TRBV7-2,TRBD1
CASTTSWSDYGYTF,TGTGCCAGCACCACCTCGTGGTCTGACTATGGCTACACCTTC,.,TRBJ1-2,TRBV6-1,.
CASSVEGEQFF,TGTGCCAGCAGCGTCGAAGGGGAGCAGTTCTTC,few,TRBJ2-1,TRBV9,.
CASSVGDPSTDTQYF,TGCGCCAGCAGCGTCGGGGACCCAAGCACAGATACGCAGTATTTT,.,TRBJ2-3,TRBV5-1,.
CASSLDSGRDEQFF,TGTGCCAGCAGCTTAGATTCGGGGCGGGATGAGCAGTTCTTC,many,TRBJ2-1,TRBV11-2,.
CASSLEGLRANVLTF,TGTGCCAGCAGTTTAGAGGGTCTAAGGGCCAACGTCCTGACTTTC,few,TRBJ2-6,TRBV28,.
CASSPWTVTRREQYF,TGTGCCAGCAGTCCCTGGACAGTGACTCGCCGCGAGCAGTACTTC,few,TRBJ2-7,TRBV6-1,.
CASSLGATRVGETQYF,TGTGCCAGCAGCTTAGGTGCGACTCGGGTGGGGGAGACCCAGTACTTC,.,TRBJ2-5,TRBV7-8,.
CASSGPLNYGYTF,TGTGCCAGCTCTGGGCCCCTTAACTATGGCTACACCTTC,few,TRBJ1-2,TRBV7-9,.
CASSTGLAGTYEQYF,TGTGCCAGCAGTACGGGACTAGCGGGGACCTACGAGCAGTACTTC,.,TRBJ2-7,TRBV6-1,TRBD2
CASSLEGWGDEKLFF,TGTGCCAGCAGCTTAGAGGGATGGGGGGATGAAAAACTGTTTTTT,.,TRBJ1-4,TRBV11-2,.
CASRDEGLSNQPQHF,TGTGCCAGCAGAGACGAGGGACTGAGCAATCAGCCCCAGCATTTT,.,TRBJ1-5,TRBV6-2/TRBV6-3,.
CAWSISGTGGSYEQYF,TGTGCCTGGAGTATATCCGGGACAGGGGGGTCCTACGAGCAGTACTTC,once,TRBJ2-7,TRBV30,TRBD1
CASSLRLADTDTQYF,TGTGCCAGCAGCTTACGACTAGCGGACACAGATACGCAGTATTTT,.,TRBJ2-3,TRBV7-8,TRBD2
CASSSEQGAKTQYF,TGTGCCAGCAGCTCTGAACAGGGGGCGAAGACCCAGTACTTC,few,TRBJ2-5,TRBV11-2,TRBD1
CATSDSDMQPTGELFF,TGTGCCACCAGTGATAGTGACATGCAGCCCACCGGGGAGCTGTTTTTT,medium-sized,TRBJ2-2,TRBV24-1,.
CAYRDGTNYGYTF,TGTGCCTACCGGGACGGCACTAACTATGGCTACACCTTC,.,TRBJ1-2,TRBV30,.
CASSLTPPGTPDTQYF,TGTGCCAGCAGTTTAACCCCCCCAGGGACGCCAGATACGCAGTATTTT,medium-sized,TRBJ2-3,TRBV28,.
CASSYTAYIGELFF,TGTGCCAGCAGTTACACCGCCTACATCGGGGAGCTGTTTTTT,few,TRBJ2-2,TRBV6-4,.
CASSSRQDSYRKVYNEQFF,TGTGCCAGCAGTTCCCGACAGGATTCGTACCGGAAAGTCTACAATGAGCAGTTCTTC,medium-sized,TRBJ2-1,TRBV27,.
CASSQGVGIYGYTF,TGTGCCAGCAGCCAAGGCGTAGGGATCTATGGCTACACCTTC,once,TRBJ1-2,TRBV3-1,.